This is a list of T cell receptor beta chains from one sample in a study of shared clonotypes between healthy human individuals. Some clones are missing from TCRdb's copy, which holds only in-frame ones; the method was immunoSEQ multiplex PCR. The data contain about 590,000 clones, just under 97% of them seen just once; the ten biggest clones take up less than 0.13%. Sequenced input: naive CD8+ T cells sorted from blood. These receptors were obtained from a woman between 25 and 40 years old in good health. Both conserved end residues are part of each CDR3. The D gene is left open where the match is weak. A clone size is listed for some rows: how often the clone was seen (once, few, many), or a class if it is expanded.

abundance: .; len: 14; v_gene: TRBV27; d_gene: .; j_gene: TRBJ1-6; CDR3nt: TGTGCCAGCAGCTGGGGCAGGAGTAATTCACCCCTCCACTTT; CDR3aa: CASSWGRSNSPLHF
abundance: .; len: 14; v_gene: TRBV11-2; d_gene: TRBD2; j_gene: TRBJ2-3; CDR3nt: TGTGCCAGCAGCTTAGGGGCGGGAGGAGATACGCAGTATTTT; CDR3aa: CASSLGAGGDTQYF
abundance: .; len: 19; v_gene: TRBV4-2; d_gene: TRBD2; j_gene: TRBJ2-7; CDR3nt: TGTGCCAGCAGCCAAGGACTAGCGGGAGACGATGTACTTACCCACGAGCAGTACTTC; CDR3aa: CASSQGLAGDDVLTHEQYF
abundance: .; len: 17; v_gene: TRBV5-6; d_gene: .; j_gene: TRBJ1-3; CDR3nt: TGTGCCAGCAGCTCCCCCACAGGTTGGGGCTCTGGAAACACCATATATTTT; CDR3aa: CASSSPTGWGSGNTIYF
abundance: .; len: 16; v_gene: TRBV28; d_gene: .; j_gene: TRBJ2-7; CDR3nt: TGTGCCAGCAGTTTATGGAATAGGGGGGCGCGTTACGAGCAGTACTTC; CDR3aa: CASSLWNRGARYEQYF
abundance: .; len: 13; v_gene: TRBV2; d_gene: TRBD1; j_gene: TRBJ1-5; CDR3nt: TGTGCCATCCAGGACAGGGTAGGGCAGCCCCAGCATTTT; CDR3aa: CAIQDRVGQPQHF
abundance: .; len: 14; v_gene: TRBV6-4; d_gene: TRBD2; j_gene: TRBJ2-7; CDR3nt: TGTGCCAGCAGTGAGAAAGCGGGAGGCTACGAGCAGTACTTC; CDR3aa: CASSEKAGGYEQYF
abundance: .; len: 15; v_gene: TRBV9; d_gene: TRBD2; j_gene: TRBJ2-3; CDR3nt: TGTGCCAGCAGCACTAGCGGGATTAGCACAGATACGCAGTATTTT; CDR3aa: CASSTSGISTDTQYF
abundance: .; len: 14; v_gene: TRBV19; d_gene: .; j_gene: TRBJ2-7; CDR3nt: TGTGCCAGTAGTATGGGAGTCGGACTCTACGAGCAGTACTTC; CDR3aa: CASSMGVGLYEQYF
abundance: .; len: 14; v_gene: TRBV19; d_gene: TRBD2; j_gene: TRBJ2-3; CDR3nt: TGTGCCAGTAATGAGGGAGGGCCTGGAGATACGCAGTATTTT; CDR3aa: CASNEGGPGDTQYF
abundance: once; len: 15; v_gene: TRBV19; d_gene: .; j_gene: TRBJ1-1; CDR3nt: TGTGCCAGTAGTAACTGGGACAAAATGAACACTGAAGCTTTCTTT; CDR3aa: CASSNWDKMNTEAFF
abundance: .; len: 15; v_gene: TRBV6-1; d_gene: TRBD1; j_gene: TRBJ2-7; CDR3nt: TGTGCCAGCAGTGAAGGGACAGGGTCCAGGGGGGAGCAGTACTTC; CDR3aa: CASSEGTGSRGEQYF
abundance: once; len: 16; v_gene: TRBV7-9; d_gene: .; j_gene: TRBJ1-2; CDR3nt: TGTGCCAGCAGCCCGATGTTAACCGGAGCGGGATATGGCTACACCTTC; CDR3aa: CASSPMLTGAGYGYTF
abundance: .; len: 14; v_gene: TRBV27; d_gene: .; j_gene: TRBJ2-5; CDR3nt: TGTGCCAGCATGCCTCTTGGCCTCCAAGAGACCCAGTACTTC; CDR3aa: CASMPLGLQETQYF
abundance: .; len: 15; v_gene: TRBV7-9; d_gene: TRBD1; j_gene: TRBJ1-1; CDR3nt: TGTGCCAGCAGCTCGGGACAGGGGCTAAACACTGAAGCTTTCTTT; CDR3aa: CASSSGQGLNTEAFF
abundance: once; len: 12; v_gene: TRBV19; d_gene: .; j_gene: TRBJ2-2; CDR3nt: TGTGCCAGTCAGTGGGGCACCGGGGAGCTGTTTTTT; CDR3aa: CASQWGTGELFF
abundance: .; len: 12; v_gene: TRBV5-6; d_gene: .; j_gene: TRBJ2-1; CDR3nt: TGTGCCAGCAGCTGGCAGGACAATGAGCAGTTCTTC; CDR3aa: CASSWQDNEQFF
abundance: .; len: 13; v_gene: TRBV7-2; d_gene: TRBD1; j_gene: TRBJ2-7; CDR3nt: TGTGCCAGCAGGGACAGGAGCTCCTACGAGCAGTACTTC; CDR3aa: CASRDRSSYEQYF
abundance: .; len: 15; v_gene: TRBV13; d_gene: .; j_gene: TRBJ2-7; CDR3nt: TGTGCCAGCAGCTTGGGGGGCTCCCAACGGGGCGAGCAGTACTTC; CDR3aa: CASSLGGSQRGEQYF
abundance: .; len: 13; v_gene: TRBV27; d_gene: TRBD1; j_gene: TRBJ2-1; CDR3nt: TGTGCCAGCAGGCCACATACAGGGGGCGAGCAGTTCTTC; CDR3aa: CASRPHTGGEQFF
abundance: .; len: 17; v_gene: TRBV7-8; d_gene: .; j_gene: TRBJ2-7; CDR3nt: TGTGCCAGCAGCCCAATCGCCCGGGACTCCCCTTCCTACGAGCAGTACTTC; CDR3aa: CASSPIARDSPSYEQYF
abundance: .; len: 14; v_gene: TRBV19; d_gene: TRBD2; j_gene: TRBJ2-1; CDR3nt: TGTGCCAGTAGTATCGGGGGAGGGGACGATGAGCAGTTCTTC; CDR3aa: CASSIGGGDDEQFF
abundance: .; len: 14; v_gene: TRBV28; d_gene: .; j_gene: TRBJ2-3; CDR3nt: TGTGCCAGCAGCCCTATCCGGGAAGAAGATACGCAGTATTTT; CDR3aa: CASSPIREEDTQYF
abundance: .; len: 14; v_gene: TRBV5-8; d_gene: .; j_gene: TRBJ2-7; CDR3nt: TGTGCCAGCAGCTTGGTTGGCTCCAACTACGAGCAGTACTTC; CDR3aa: CASSLVGSNYEQYF
abundance: .; len: 15; v_gene: TRBV6-1; d_gene: TRBD2; j_gene: TRBJ2-7; CDR3nt: TGTGCCAGCAGCCCTCCGACTAGCGGGAGTTACGAGCAGTACTTC; CDR3aa: CASSPPTSGSYEQYF
abundance: .; len: 13; v_gene: TRBV11-3; d_gene: .; j_gene: TRBJ2-3; CDR3nt: TGTGCCAGCAGCTTATCGGGTCGGGATACGCAGTATTTT; CDR3aa: CASSLSGRDTQYF
abundance: .; len: 11; v_gene: TRBV7-9; d_gene: .; j_gene: TRBJ2-1; CDR3nt: TGTGCCAGCAGCCCTGGTGGTGAGCAGTTCTTC; CDR3aa: CASSPGGEQFF
abundance: once; len: 12; v_gene: TRBV7-9; d_gene: .; j_gene: TRBJ2-1; CDR3nt: TGTGCCAGCAGCCCCCAGGGAGATGAGCAGTTCTTC; CDR3aa: CASSPQGDEQFF
abundance: .; len: 15; v_gene: TRBV19; d_gene: .; j_gene: TRBJ1-3; CDR3nt: TGTGCCAGTATAAGGGGACCGGGGTCTGGAAACACCATATATTTT; CDR3aa: CASIRGPGSGNTIYF
abundance: .; len: 17; v_gene: TRBV11-2; d_gene: .; j_gene: TRBJ1-6; CDR3nt: TGTGCCAGCAGCTTAGGGCCCAGGGTTACATTGATTTCACCCCTCCACTTT; CDR3aa: CASSLGPRVTLISPLHF
abundance: .; len: 14; v_gene: TRBV14; d_gene: .; j_gene: TRBJ1-5; CDR3nt: TGTGCCAGCAGCCAAGGAGGGGTCAATCAGCCCCAGCATTTT; CDR3aa: CASSQGGVNQPQHF
abundance: .; len: 14; v_gene: TRBV7-9; d_gene: TRBD1; j_gene: TRBJ1-2; CDR3nt: TGTGCCACCTCAAGCCGGGACAGAGGAAATGGCTACACCTTC; CDR3aa: CATSSRDRGNGYTF
abundance: .; len: 16; v_gene: TRBV9; d_gene: .; j_gene: TRBJ1-2; CDR3nt: TGTGCCAGCAGCGTAGATGGACAGCCCGCTAACTATGGCTACACCTTC; CDR3aa: CASSVDGQPANYGYTF
abundance: .; len: 15; v_gene: TRBV7-9; d_gene: TRBD2; j_gene: TRBJ2-5; CDR3nt: TGTGCCAGCAGCTTCCCGGGACTAGCGGAAGAGACCCAGTACTTC; CDR3aa: CASSFPGLAEETQYF
abundance: .; len: 15; v_gene: TRBV5-8; d_gene: .; j_gene: TRBJ2-1; CDR3nt: TGTGCCAGCAGCTTGACCCCGGGAACCTCCAATGAGCAGTTCTTC; CDR3aa: CASSLTPGTSNEQFF
abundance: .; len: 14; v_gene: TRBV6-1; d_gene: .; j_gene: TRBJ1-2; CDR3nt: TGTGCCACCGGACAGCGAGGAGTTTTCTATGGCTACACCTTC; CDR3aa: CATGQRGVFYGYTF
abundance: .; len: 14; v_gene: TRBV5-1; d_gene: .; j_gene: TRBJ2-1; CDR3nt: TGCGCCAGCAGCTTATCGGGCAGCTACAATGAGCAGTTCTTC; CDR3aa: CASSLSGSYNEQFF